The rows below give T cell receptor beta chains drawn from one sample of a study of OX40 agonist ivuxolimab in advanced cancers. Assay used: immunoSEQ multiplex PCR; TCRdb lists only in-frame clones, some missing. The sample shows tens of thousands of clones, 75% to 85% of them seen only once. The sample was CD4+ or CD8+ T cells sorted from blood, taken in a trial of the OX40 agonist ivuxolimab. Receptor source: an adult with an advanced solid tumor such as melanoma, head and neck, liver or kidney cancer. CDR3s include the opening cysteine and the closing phenylalanine or tryptophan. A D gene is named only where the DNA matches it firmly. The listing skips clone size in some rows; elsewhere it reads once, few, many or a size class.

CDR3: CASSLGLAGGEQYF
DNA: TGTGCCAGCAGCTTGGGACTAGCGGGGGGCGAGCAGTACTTC
D: TRBD2
J: TRBJ2-7
size: .
V: TRBV5-5
length: 14

CDR3: CASSISGTTYEQYF
DNA: TGTGCCAGCAGTATATCCGGGACAACCTACGAGCAGTACTTC
D: .
J: TRBJ2-7
size: .
V: TRBV6-6
length: 14

CDR3: CASSPGHRANEQFF
DNA: TGTGCCAGTAGTCCCGGCCATCGGGCGAATGAGCAGTTCTTC
D: .
J: TRBJ2-1
size: .
V: TRBV19
length: 14

CDR3: CAISRDSNQPQHF
DNA: TGTGCCATCAGTCGGGACAGCAATCAGCCCCAGCATTTT
D: .
J: TRBJ1-5
size: few
V: TRBV10-3
length: 13

CDR3: CASSFNRVYEQYF
DNA: TGTGCCAGCAGCTTCAACAGGGTCTACGAGCAGTACTTC
D: .
J: TRBJ2-7
size: few
V: TRBV7-8
length: 13

CDR3: CSVDRTSGPYNEQFF
DNA: TGCAGCGTTGACCGAACTAGCGGGCCATACAATGAGCAGTTCTTC
D: TRBD2
J: TRBJ2-1
size: few
V: TRBV29-1
length: 15

CDR3: CASSKGQGGTNEKLFF
DNA: TGCGCCAGCAGTAAGGGACAGGGAGGAACTAATGAAAAACTGTTTTTT
D: TRBD1
J: TRBJ1-4
size: once
V: TRBV5-1
length: 16

CDR3: CASSYGQQETQYF
DNA: TGTGCCAGCAGCTATGGACAGCAAGAGACCCAGTACTTC
D: .
J: TRBJ2-5
size: .
V: TRBV7-8
length: 13

CDR3: CASSLRTATNEKLFF
DNA: TGTGCCAGTAGTCTACGGACAGCAACTAATGAAAAACTGTTTTTT
D: .
J: TRBJ1-4
size: .
V: TRBV19
length: 15

CDR3: CASSQESRTGGEKLFF
DNA: TGCGCCAGCAGCCAAGAATCAAGGACAGGGGGTGAAAAACTGTTTTTT
D: TRBD1
J: TRBJ1-4
size: .
V: TRBV4-1
length: 16

CDR3: CATSRDGSPLHF
DNA: TGTGCCACCAGCAGAGATGGTTCACCCCTCCACTTT
D: .
J: TRBJ1-6
size: .
V: TRBV15
length: 12

CDR3: CASSPPWGADTEAFF
DNA: TGTGCCAGCTCACCACCGTGGGGTGCGGACACTGAAGCTTTCTTT
D: .
J: TRBJ1-1
size: .
V: TRBV18
length: 15

CDR3: CASSLRQVGRETQYF
DNA: TGTGCCAGCAGCTTGAGACAGGTCGGACGCGAGACCCAGTACTTC
D: .
J: TRBJ2-5
size: .
V: TRBV5-4
length: 15

CDR3: CASSLAGNTGELFF
DNA: TGTGCTAGCAGCTTAGCGGGAAACACCGGGGAGCTGTTTTTT
D: TRBD2
J: TRBJ2-2
size: .
V: TRBV7-7
length: 14

CDR3: CASSQGVNRAMNTEAFF
DNA: TGTGCCAGCAGCCAAGGGGTAAACAGGGCCATGAACACTGAAGCTTTCTTT
D: .
J: TRBJ1-1
size: .
V: TRBV14
length: 17

CDR3: CASSLGGGNEKLFF
DNA: TGTGCCAGCAGCCTCGGAGGGGGAAATGAAAAACTGTTTTTT
D: .
J: TRBJ1-4
size: .
V: TRBV11-3
length: 14

CDR3: CASSSGANYGYTF
DNA: TGTGCCAGCAGCTCCGGCGCTAACTATGGCTACACCTTC
D: .
J: TRBJ1-2
size: .
V: TRBV7-2
length: 13

CDR3: CASSFGGTANEKLFF
DNA: TGCGCCAGCAGCTTCGGGGGAACGGCTAATGAAAAACTGTTTTTT
D: .
J: TRBJ1-4
size: .
V: TRBV5-1
length: 15

CDR3: CASQKRQGAVQPQHF
DNA: TGTGCCAGCCAGAAGCGGCAGGGGGCTGTCCAGCCCCAGCATTTT
D: TRBD1
J: TRBJ1-5
size: .
V: TRBV6-6
length: 15

CDR3: CATSVNRDRAQEQYF
DNA: TGTGCCACCAGCGTTAACCGGGACAGGGCTCAAGAGCAGTACTTC
D: TRBD1
J: TRBJ2-7
size: .
V: TRBV15
length: 15

CDR3: CASSLYDQETQYF
DNA: TGTGCCAGCAGCTTGTACGACCAAGAGACCCAGTACTTC
D: .
J: TRBJ2-5
size: .
V: TRBV5-6
length: 13

CDR3: CASRVAGGYNEQFF
DNA: TGCGCCAGCCGTGTAGCGGGGGGATACAATGAGCAGTTCTTC
D: TRBD2
J: TRBJ2-1
size: .
V: TRBV5-1
length: 14

CDR3: CASRDSGGGPFF
DNA: TGTGCCAGCAGGGATTCGGGAGGGGGTCCTTTCTTT
D: .
J: TRBJ1-1
size: .
V: TRBV7-8
length: 12

CDR3: CASSVVSYSGNTIYF
DNA: TGTGCCAGTAGTGTGGTCAGCTACTCTGGAAACACCATATATTTT
D: .
J: TRBJ1-3
size: .
V: TRBV19
length: 15

CDR3: CASSPTQWGGYEKLFF
DNA: TGTGCCAGCAGCCCAACTCAGTGGGGGGGTTATGAAAAACTGTTTTTT
D: .
J: TRBJ1-4
size: .
V: TRBV9
length: 16

CDR3: CASSQETGGNTGELFF
DNA: TGTGCCAGCAGCCAAGAGACCGGGGGTAACACCGGGGAGCTGTTTTTT
D: .
J: TRBJ2-2
size: .
V: TRBV14
length: 16

CDR3: CASSKWGRNSGNTIYF
DNA: TGTGCCAGCAGCAAATGGGGACGGAACTCTGGAAACACCATATATTTT
D: .
J: TRBJ1-3
size: .
V: TRBV21-1
length: 16

CDR3: CAWSRTGTSNYGYTF
DNA: TGTGCCTGGAGCCGGACAGGCACCTCTAACTATGGCTACACCTTC
D: TRBD1
J: TRBJ1-2
size: .
V: TRBV30
length: 15

CDR3: CASSFDYNEQFF
DNA: TGTGCCAGCAGCTTCGACTACAATGAGCAGTTCTTC
D: .
J: TRBJ2-1
size: .
V: TRBV11-1
length: 12

CDR3: CASSQEEGTTYEQYF
DNA: TGCGCCAGCAGCCAAGAGGAGGGGACAACCTACGAGCAGTACTTC
D: .
J: TRBJ2-7
size: .
V: TRBV4-1
length: 15

CDR3: CAWSVQRLAEVF
DNA: TGTGCCTGGAGTGTACAGAGGCTAGCGGAGGTCTTC
D: TRBD2
J: TRBJ2-1
size: .
V: TRBV30
length: 12

CDR3: CASSYSWGGERDTQYF
DNA: TGTGCCAGCAGTTACTCTTGGGGGGGGGAAAGGGATACGCAGTATTTT
D: TRBD2
J: TRBJ2-3
size: .
V: TRBV6-6
length: 16

CDR3: CASSPGRRSYNSPLHF
DNA: TGTGCCAGCAGCCCCGGACGACGAAGCTATAATTCACCCCTCCACTTT
D: .
J: TRBJ1-6
size: .
V: TRBV5-8
length: 16

CDR3: CASSIPQGYQPQHF
DNA: TGTGCCAGTAGTATACCCCAGGGCTATCAGCCCCAGCATTTT
D: .
J: TRBJ1-5
size: .
V: TRBV19
length: 14

CDR3: CASTGHHTGELFF
DNA: TGTGCCAGCACGGGACATCACACCGGGGAGCTGTTTTTT
D: .
J: TRBJ2-2
size: .
V: TRBV5-5
length: 13

CDR3: CASGLSRADNQPQHF
DNA: TGTGCTAGTGGTTTGTCACGGGCCGACAATCAGCCCCAGCATTTT
D: .
J: TRBJ1-5
size: .
V: TRBV12-5
length: 15

CDR3: CASSSPTGGGSGELFF
DNA: TGTGCCAGTAGTAGCCCCACAGGGGGCGGGTCCGGGGAGCTGTTTTTT
D: TRBD1
J: TRBJ2-2
size: once
V: TRBV19
length: 16

CDR3: CASSWTSGGGETQYF
DNA: TGTGCCAGCAGCTGGACTAGCGGGGGGGGAGAGACCCAGTACTTC
D: TRBD2
J: TRBJ2-5
size: .
V: TRBV7-2
length: 15